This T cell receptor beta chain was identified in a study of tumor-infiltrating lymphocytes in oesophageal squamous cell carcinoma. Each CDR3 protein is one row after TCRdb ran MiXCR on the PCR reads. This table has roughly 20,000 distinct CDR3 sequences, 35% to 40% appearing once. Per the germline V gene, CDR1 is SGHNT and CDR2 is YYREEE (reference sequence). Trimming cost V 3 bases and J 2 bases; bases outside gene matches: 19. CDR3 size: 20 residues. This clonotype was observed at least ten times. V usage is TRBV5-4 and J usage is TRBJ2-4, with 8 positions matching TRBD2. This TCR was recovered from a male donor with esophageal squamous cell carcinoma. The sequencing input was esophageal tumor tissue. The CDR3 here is CASSSGGVASGITSKNIQYF. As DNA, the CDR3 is TGTGCCAGCAGCTCGGGAGGGGTTGCAAGCGGGATAACGTCCAAAAACATTCAGTACTTC.